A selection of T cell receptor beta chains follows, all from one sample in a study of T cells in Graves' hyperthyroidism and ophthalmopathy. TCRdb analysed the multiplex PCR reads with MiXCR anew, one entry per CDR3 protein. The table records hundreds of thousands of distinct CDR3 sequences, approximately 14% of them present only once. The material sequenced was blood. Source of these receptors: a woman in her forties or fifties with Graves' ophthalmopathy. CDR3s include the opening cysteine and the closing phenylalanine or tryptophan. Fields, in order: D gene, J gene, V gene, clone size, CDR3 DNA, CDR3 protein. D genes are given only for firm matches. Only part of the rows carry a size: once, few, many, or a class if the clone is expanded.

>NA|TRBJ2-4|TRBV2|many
TGTGCCAGCAGTGAACATATAGCCAAAAACATTCAGTACTTC
CASSEHIAKNIQYF
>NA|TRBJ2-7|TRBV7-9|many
TGTGCCAGCAGCTTAGGGGACGGATCCTACGAGCAGTACTTC
CASSLGDGSYEQYF
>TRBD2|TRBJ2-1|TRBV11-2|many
TGTGCCAGCAGCGGTGGCGGGGGGGCACTAGCGGCCGAGAATGAGCAGTTCTTC
CASSGGGGALAAENEQFF
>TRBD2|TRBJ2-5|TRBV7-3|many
TGTGCCAGCAGCTTACAGGGACTAGGCCCGGAGACCCAGTACTTC
CASSLQGLGPETQYF
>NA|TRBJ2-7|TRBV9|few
TGTGCCAGCAGCGCTCAAAACGACGGGGGCTACGAGCAGTACTTC
CASSAQNDGGYEQYF
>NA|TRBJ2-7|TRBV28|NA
TGTGCCAGCATCGCGGGACTCGGCTTTGGCGAGCAGTACTTC
CASIAGLGFGEQYF
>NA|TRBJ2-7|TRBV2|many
TGTGCCAGTAATGGGGTTCAACGGAGCTCCTACGAGCAGTACTTC
CASNGVQRSSYEQYF
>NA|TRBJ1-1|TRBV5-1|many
TGCGCCAGCAGACGGAATTTGAACACTGAAGCTTTCTTT
CASRRNLNTEAFF
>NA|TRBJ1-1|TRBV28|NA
TGTGCCAGCACCCCGACGGGTATGACTGAAGCTTTCTTT
CASTPTGMTEAFF
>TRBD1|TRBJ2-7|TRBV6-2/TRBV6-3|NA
TGTGCCAGCAGTTACACAGGGGGCGGGGACGAGCAGTACTTC
CASSYTGGGDEQYF
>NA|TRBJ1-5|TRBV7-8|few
TGTGCCAGCAGCACTTCTGCAGATAGCAATCAGCCCCAGCATTTT
CASSTSADSNQPQHF
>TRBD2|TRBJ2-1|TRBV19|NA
TGTGCCAGTAGTATCGGAAGCGGGAGTACAAATGAGCAGTTCTTC
CASSIGSGSTNEQFF
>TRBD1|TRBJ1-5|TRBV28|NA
TGTGCCTCACACGACAGGGGGCGCCTTCAGCCCCAGCATTTT
CASHDRGRLQPQHF
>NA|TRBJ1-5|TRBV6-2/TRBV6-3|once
TGTGCCAGCAGTTACTCAGGGGAGTATAGCAATCAGCCCCAGCATTTT
CASSYSGEYSNQPQHF